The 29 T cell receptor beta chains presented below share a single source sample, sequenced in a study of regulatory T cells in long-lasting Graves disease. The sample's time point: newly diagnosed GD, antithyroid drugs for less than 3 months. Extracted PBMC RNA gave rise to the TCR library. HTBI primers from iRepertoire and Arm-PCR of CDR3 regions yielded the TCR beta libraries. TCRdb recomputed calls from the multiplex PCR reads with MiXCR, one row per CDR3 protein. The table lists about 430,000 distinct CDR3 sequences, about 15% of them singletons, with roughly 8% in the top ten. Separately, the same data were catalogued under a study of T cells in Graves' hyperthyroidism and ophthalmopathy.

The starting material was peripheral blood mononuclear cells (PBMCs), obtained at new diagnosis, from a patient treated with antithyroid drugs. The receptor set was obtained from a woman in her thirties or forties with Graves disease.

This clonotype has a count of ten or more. CDR3 DNA sequence: TGTGCCAGCAGTTTCCCTAGCGGGAGAGGCTACGAGCAGTACTTC. Translation gives CASSFPSGRGYEQYF. This chain uses TRBV28 with TRBJ2-7, with 10 bases identical to TRBD2. This CDR3 has 15 amino acids. CDR1 MDHEN and CDR2 SYDVKM come from the germline V gene. V dropped 3 bases and J dropped 3; count of bases not matched to a gene: 5.

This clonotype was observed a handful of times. CDR3 sequence (DNA): TGCAGTGCTAGAGATTCGGGATGGAGCTCCTACGAGCAGTACTTC. Its protein product is CSARDSGWSSYEQYF. The chain has TRBV20-1 and TRBJ2-7; a weak D match, TRBD2 (5 bases). CDR1 and CDR2 from the germline V gene are DFQATT and SNEGSKA (reference sequence). Trimming removed 0 bases from V and 0 bases from J, with 12 bases in between. The CDR3 runs to 15 residues.

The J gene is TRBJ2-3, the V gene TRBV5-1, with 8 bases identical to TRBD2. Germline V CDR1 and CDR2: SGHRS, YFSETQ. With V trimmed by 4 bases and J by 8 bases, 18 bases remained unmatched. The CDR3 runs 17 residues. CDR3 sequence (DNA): TGCGCCAGCAGCCCAGAACAGAGCGGGAGAGGCCGCTCTACGCAGTATTTT. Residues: CASSPEQSGRGRSTQYF. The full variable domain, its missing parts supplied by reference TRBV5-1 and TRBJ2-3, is KAGVTQTPRYLIKTRGQQVTLSCSPISGHRSVSWYQQTPGQGLQFLFEYFSETQRNKGNFPGRFSGRQFSNSRSEMNVSTLELGDSALYLCASSPEQSGRGRSTQYFGPGTRLTVL.

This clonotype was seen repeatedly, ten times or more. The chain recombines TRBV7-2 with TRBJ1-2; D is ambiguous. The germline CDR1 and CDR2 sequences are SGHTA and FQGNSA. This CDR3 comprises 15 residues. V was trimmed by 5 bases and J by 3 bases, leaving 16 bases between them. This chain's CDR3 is CASSLRAGSHYGYTF. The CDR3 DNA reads TGTGCCAGCAGCCTTCGAGCGGGGAGTCACTATGGCTACACCTTC.

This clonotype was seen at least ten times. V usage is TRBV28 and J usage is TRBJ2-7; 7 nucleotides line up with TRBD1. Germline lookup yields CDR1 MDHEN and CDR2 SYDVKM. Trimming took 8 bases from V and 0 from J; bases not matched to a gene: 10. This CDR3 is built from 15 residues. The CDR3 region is CASPNPGQSSYEQYF. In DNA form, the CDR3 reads TGTGCCAGCCCCAATCCGGGACAGAGCTCCTACGAGCAGTACTTC. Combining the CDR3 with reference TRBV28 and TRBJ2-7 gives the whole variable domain DVKVTQSSRYLVKRTGEKVFLECVQDMDHENMFWYRQDPGLGLRLIYFSYDVKMKEKGDIPEGYSVSREKKERFSLILESASTNQTSMYLCASPNPGQSSYEQYFGPGTRLTVT.

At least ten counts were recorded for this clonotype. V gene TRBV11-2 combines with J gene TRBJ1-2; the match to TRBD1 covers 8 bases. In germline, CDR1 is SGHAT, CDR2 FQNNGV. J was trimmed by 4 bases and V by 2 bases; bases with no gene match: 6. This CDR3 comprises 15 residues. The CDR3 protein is CASSLQQGVGYGYTF. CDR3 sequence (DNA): TGTGCCAGCAGCTTACAACAGGGGGTTGGCTATGGCTACACCTTC.

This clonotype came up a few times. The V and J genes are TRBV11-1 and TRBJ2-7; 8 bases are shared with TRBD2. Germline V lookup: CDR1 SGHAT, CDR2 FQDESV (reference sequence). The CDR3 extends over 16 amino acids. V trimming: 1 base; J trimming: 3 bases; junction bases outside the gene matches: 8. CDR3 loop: CASSLGGSTSGYEQYF. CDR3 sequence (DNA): TGTGCCAGCAGCTTAGGGGGTAGCACTAGCGGCTACGAGCAGTACTTC.

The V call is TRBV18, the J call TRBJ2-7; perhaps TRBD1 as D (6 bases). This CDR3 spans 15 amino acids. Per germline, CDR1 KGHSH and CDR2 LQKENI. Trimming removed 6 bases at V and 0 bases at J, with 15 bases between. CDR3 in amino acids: CASSPDRDFSYEQYF. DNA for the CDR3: TGTGCCAGCTCCCCGGACAGAGACTTCTCCTACGAGCAGTACTTC.

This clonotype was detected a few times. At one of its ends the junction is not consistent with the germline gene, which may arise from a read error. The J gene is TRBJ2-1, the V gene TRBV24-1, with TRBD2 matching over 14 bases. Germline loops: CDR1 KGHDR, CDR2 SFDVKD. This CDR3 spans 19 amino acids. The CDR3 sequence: CATSDLIPGTSGSVNERFF. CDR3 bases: TGTGCCACCAGTGATTTAATCCCGGGGACTAGCGGGAGTGTCAATGAGCGGTTCTTC.

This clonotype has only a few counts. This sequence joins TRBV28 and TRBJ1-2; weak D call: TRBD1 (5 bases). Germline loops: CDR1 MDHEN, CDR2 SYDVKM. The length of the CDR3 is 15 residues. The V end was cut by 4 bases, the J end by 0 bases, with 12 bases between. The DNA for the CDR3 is TGTGCCAGCAGTTCGATTGGGACTTCTAACTATGGCTACACCTTC. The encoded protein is CASSSIGTSNYGYTF.

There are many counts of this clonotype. CDR3 nucleotides: TGTGCCACCTTCCCTGGGCAGGGGGCGAATGAGCAGTTCTTC. Amino acid sequence: CATFPGQGANEQFF. This rearrangement joins TRBV18 to TRBJ2-1; 8 bases are shared with TRBD1. The CDR3 has 14 amino acids. The J segment lost 7 bases and the V segment lost 10 bases, leaving 12 bases of the junction unmatched. Germline V lookup: CDR1 KGHSH, CDR2 LQKENI.

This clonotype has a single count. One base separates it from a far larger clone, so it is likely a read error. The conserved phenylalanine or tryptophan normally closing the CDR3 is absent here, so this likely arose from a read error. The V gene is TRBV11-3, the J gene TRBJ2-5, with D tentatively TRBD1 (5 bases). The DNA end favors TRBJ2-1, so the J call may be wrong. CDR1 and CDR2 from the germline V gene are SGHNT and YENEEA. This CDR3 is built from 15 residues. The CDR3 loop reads CASSSWAAGLNEQFL. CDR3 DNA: TGTGCCAGCAGCTCTTGGGCTGCAGGGCTCAATGAGCAGTTCCTC.

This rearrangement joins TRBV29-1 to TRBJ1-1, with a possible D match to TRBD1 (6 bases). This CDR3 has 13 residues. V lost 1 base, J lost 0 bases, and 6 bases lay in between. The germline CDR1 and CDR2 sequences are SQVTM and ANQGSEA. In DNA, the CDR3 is TGCAGCGTTGAAGGGACAGTGAACACTGAAGCTTTCTTT. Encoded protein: CSVEGTVNTEAFF.

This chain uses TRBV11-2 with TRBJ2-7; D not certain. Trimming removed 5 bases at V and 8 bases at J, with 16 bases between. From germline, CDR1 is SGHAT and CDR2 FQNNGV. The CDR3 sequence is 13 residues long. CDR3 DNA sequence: TGTGCCAGCAGCCCAGACTCGGTTCACAAGCAGTACTTC. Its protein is CASSPDSVHKQYF.

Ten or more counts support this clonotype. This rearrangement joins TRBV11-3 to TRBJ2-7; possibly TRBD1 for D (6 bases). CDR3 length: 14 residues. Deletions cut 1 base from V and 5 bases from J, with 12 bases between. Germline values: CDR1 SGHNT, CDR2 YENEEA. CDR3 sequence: CASSLVGGNNEQYF. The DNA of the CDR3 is TGTGCCAGCAGCTTAGTAGGGGGAAACAACGAGCAGTACTTC. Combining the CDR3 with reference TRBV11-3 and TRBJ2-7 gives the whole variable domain EAGVVQSPRYKIIEKKQPVAFWCNPISGHNTLYWYLQNLGQGPELLIRYENEEAVDDSQLPKDRFSAERLKGVDSTLKIQPAELGDSAVYLCASSLVGGNNEQYFGPGTRLTVT.

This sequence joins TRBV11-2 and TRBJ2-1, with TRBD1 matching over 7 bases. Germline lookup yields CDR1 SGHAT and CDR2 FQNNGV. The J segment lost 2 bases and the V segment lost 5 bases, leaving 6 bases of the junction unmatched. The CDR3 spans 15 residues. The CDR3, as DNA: TGTGCCAGCAGCCCTCGGGGACAGACCTACAATGAGCAGTTCTTC. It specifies CASSPRGQTYNEQFF. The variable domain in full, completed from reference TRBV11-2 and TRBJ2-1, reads EAGVAQSPRYKIIEKRQSVAFWCNPISGHATLYWYQQILGQGPKLLIQFQNNGVVDDSQLPKDRFSAERLKGVDSTLKIQPAKLEDSAVYLCASSPRGQTYNEQFFGPGTRLTVL.

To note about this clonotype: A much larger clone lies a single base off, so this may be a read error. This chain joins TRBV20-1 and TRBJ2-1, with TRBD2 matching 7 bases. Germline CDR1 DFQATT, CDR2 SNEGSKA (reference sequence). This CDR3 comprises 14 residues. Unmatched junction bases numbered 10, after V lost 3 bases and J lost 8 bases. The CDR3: CSARSTSESHEQFF. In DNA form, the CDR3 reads TGCAGTGCTAGGTCAACTAGCGAGAGTCATGAGCAGTTCTTC.

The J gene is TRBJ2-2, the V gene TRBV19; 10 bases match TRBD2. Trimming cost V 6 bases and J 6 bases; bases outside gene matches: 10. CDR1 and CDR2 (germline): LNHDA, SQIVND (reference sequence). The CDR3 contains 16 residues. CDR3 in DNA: TGTGCCAGTAGCCGAGACCTAGCGGGAGTGGCCGGGGAGCTGTTTTTT. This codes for CASSRDLAGVAGELFF.

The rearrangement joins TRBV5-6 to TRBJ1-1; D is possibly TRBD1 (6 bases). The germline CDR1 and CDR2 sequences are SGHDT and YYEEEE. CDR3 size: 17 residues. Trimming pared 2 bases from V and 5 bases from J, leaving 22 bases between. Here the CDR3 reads CASSFRSRGARGTEAFF. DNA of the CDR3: TGTGCCAGCAGCTTCCGAAGTCGGGGGGCGCGGGGAACTGAAGCTTTCTTT.

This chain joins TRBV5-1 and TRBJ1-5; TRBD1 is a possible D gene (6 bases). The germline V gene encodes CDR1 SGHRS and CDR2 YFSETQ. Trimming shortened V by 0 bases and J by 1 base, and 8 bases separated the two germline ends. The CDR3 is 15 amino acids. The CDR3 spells CASSLEGESNQPQHF. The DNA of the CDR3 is TGCGCCAGCAGCTTGGAGGGGGAAAGCAATCAGCCCCAGCATTTT.

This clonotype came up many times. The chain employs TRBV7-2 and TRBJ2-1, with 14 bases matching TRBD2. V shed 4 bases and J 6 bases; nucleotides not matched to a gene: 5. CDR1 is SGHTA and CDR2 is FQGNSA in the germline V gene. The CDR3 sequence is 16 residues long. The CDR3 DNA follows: TGTGCCAGCAGCTCGGGTGGGACTAGCGGGGGCAATGAGCAGTTCTTC. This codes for CASSSGGTSGGNEQFF.

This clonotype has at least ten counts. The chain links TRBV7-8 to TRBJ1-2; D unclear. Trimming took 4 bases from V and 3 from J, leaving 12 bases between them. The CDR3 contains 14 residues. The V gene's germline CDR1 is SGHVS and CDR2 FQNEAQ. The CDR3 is CASSSTGADYGYTF. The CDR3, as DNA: TGTGCCAGCAGCTCAACGGGTGCGGACTATGGCTACACCTTC.

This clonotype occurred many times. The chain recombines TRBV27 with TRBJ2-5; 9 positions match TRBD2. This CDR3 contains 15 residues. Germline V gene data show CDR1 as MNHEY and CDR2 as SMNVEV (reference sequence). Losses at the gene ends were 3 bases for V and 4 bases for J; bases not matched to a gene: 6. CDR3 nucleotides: TGTGCCAGCAGTTTTATTGCGGGAGGGGGAGAGACCCAGTACTTC. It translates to CASSFIAGGGETQYF.

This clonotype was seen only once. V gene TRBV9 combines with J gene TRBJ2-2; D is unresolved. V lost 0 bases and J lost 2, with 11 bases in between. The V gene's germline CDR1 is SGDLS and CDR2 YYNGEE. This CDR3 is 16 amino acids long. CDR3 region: CASSVAPGKNTGELFF. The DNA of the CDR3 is TGTGCCAGCAGCGTAGCGCCGGGCAAAAACACCGGGGAGCTGTTTTTT.

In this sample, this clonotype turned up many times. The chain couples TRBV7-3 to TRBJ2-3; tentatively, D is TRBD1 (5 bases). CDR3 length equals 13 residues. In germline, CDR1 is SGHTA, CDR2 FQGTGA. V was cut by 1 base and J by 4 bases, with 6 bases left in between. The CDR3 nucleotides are TGTGCCAGCAGCTTAATGGGGCCAGATACGCAGTATTTT. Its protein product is CASSLMGPDTQYF.

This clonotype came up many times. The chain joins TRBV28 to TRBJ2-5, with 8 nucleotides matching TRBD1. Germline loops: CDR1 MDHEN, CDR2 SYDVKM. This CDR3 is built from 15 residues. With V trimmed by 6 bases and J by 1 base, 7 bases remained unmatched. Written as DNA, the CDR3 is TGTGCCAGCAGAGGCGCCGGGACAGGCCAAGAGACCCAGTACTTC. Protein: CASRGAGTGQETQYF.

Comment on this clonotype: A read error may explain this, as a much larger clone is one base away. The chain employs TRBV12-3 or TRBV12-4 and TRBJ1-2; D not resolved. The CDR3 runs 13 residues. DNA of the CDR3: TGTGCCAGCAGTTTAGAGGGAATCTATGGCCACACCTTC. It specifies CASSLEGIYGHTF.

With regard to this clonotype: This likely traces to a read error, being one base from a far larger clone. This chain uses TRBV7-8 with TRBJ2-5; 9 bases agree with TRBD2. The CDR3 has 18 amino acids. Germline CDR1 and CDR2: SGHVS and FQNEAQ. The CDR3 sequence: CASSLGTSGSPGWNEQIF. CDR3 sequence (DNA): TGTGCCAGCAGCTTAGGAACTAGCGGGTCGCCGGGGTGGAATGAGCAGATCTTC.

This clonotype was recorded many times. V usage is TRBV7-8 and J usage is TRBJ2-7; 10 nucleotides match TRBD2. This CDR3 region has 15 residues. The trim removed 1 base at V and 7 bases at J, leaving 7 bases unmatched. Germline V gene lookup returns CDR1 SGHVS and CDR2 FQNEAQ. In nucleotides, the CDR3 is TGTGCCAGCAGCTTAGGGACTAGCGGTCTGGGGGAGCAGTACTTC. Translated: CASSLGTSGLGEQYF. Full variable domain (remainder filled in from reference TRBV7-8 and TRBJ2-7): GAGVSQSPRYKVAKRGQDVALRCDPISGHVSLFWYQQALGQGPEFLTYFQNEAQLDKSGLPSDRFFAERPEGSVSTLKIQRTQQEDSAVYLCASSLGTSGLGEQYFGPGTRLTVT.